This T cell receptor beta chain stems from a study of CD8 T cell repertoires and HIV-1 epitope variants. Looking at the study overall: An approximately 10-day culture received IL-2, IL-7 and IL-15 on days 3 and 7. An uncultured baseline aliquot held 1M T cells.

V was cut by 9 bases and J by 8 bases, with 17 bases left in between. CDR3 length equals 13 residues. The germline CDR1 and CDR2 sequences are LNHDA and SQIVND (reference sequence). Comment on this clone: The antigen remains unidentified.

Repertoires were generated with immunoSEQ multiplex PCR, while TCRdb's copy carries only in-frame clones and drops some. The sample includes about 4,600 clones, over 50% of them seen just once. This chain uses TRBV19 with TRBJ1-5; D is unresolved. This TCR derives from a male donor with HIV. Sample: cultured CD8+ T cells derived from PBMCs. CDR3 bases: TGTGCCAGCCAAAAGGGTGGCCCAGAGCCCCAGCATTTT. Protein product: CASQKGGPEPQHF.